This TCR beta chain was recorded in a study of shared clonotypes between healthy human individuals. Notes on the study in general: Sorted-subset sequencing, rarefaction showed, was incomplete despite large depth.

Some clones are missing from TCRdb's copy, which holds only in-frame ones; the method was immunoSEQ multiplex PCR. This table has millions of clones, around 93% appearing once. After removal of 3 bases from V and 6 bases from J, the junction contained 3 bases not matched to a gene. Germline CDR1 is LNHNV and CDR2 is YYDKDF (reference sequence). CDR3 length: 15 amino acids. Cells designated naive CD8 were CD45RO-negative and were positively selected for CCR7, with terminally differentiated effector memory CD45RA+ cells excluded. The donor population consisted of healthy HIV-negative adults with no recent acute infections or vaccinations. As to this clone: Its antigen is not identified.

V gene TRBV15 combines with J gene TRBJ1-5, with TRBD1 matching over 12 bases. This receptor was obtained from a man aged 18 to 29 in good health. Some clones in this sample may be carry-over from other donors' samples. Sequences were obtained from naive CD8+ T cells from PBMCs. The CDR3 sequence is CATSRGQGAPQPQHF. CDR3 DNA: TGTGCCACCAGCAGGGGACAGGGGGCGCCTCAGCCCCAGCATTTT.